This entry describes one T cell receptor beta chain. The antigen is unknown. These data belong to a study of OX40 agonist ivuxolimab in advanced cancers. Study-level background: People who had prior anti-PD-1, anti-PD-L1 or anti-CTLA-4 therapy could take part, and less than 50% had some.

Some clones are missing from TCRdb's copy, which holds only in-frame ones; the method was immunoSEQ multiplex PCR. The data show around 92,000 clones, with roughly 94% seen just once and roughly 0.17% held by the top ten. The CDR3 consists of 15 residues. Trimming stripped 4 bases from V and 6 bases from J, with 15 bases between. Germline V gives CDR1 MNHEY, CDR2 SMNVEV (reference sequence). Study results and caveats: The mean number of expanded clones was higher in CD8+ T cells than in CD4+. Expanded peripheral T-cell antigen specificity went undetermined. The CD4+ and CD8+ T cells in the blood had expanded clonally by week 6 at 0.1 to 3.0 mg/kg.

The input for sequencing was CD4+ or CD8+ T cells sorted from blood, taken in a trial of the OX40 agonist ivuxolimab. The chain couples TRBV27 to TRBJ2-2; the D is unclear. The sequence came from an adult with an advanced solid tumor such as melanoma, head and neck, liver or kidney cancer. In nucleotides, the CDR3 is TGTGCCAGCAGTTCTTCCCCAACCCCCGCCGGGGAGCTGTTTTTT. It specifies CASSSSPTPAGELFF.